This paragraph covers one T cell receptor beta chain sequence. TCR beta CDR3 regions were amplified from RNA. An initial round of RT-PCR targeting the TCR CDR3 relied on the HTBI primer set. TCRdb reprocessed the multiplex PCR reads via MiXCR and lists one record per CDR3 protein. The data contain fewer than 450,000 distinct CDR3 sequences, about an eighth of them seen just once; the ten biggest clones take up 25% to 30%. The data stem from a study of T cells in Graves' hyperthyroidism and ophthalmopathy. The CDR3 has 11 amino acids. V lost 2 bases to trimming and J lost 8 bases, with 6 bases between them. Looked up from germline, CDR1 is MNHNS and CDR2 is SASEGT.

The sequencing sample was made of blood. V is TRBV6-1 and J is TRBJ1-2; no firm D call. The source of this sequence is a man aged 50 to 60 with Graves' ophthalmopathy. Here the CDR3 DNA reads TGTGCCAGCAGTGAATATCCGGGCTACACCTTC. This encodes CASSEYPGYTF.